These 6 T cell receptor beta chains were sequenced from one sample in a study of read filtering for tumor transcriptome and immune sequencing. This library used around 0.4 ug RNA and molecular barcoded adaptors spanning alpha/delta and beta/gamma chains. Using its own MiXCR run on the reads, TCRdb lists one record per CDR3 protein. The sample records tens of thousands of distinct CDR3 sequences, roughly 19% being singletons. The sample consisted of a population of CD138-negative cells sorted from bone marrow. The receptors shown here come from a donor aged 40 or older with multiple myeloma.

This clonotype was detected ten times or more. This chain joins TRBV5-6 and TRBJ1-6; D is ambiguous. The CDR3 contains 12 residues. V lost 4 bases and J lost 9, with 8 bases in between. Germline V gene sequence: CDR1 SGHDT, CDR2 YYEEEE. The CDR3 sequence is CASSVRASPLHF. The CDR3 DNA reads TGTGCCAGCAGCGTCCGGGCTTCACCCCTCCACTTT.

This clonotype was seen repeatedly, ten times or more. The chain carries TRBV29-1 and TRBJ2-5, with a tentative D call TRBD2 (5 bases). The CDR3 is 12 residues long. Trimming stripped 6 bases from V and 7 bases from J, with 15 bases between. CDR1 is SQVTM and CDR2 is ANQGSEA in the germline V gene. The CDR3: CSVPRGVGTQYF. In DNA, the CDR3 is TGCAGCGTCCCCCGGGGAGTCGGGACCCAGTACTTC.

Many counts were recorded for this clonotype. The chain carries TRBV11-2 and TRBJ2-7; D is unclear. V was cut by 7 bases and J by 2 bases, with 15 bases left in between. Germline V gene data show CDR1 as SGHAT and CDR2 as FQNNGV. This CDR3 is 14 amino acids long. CDR3: CASTPGRNAYEQYF. CDR3 nucleotides: TGTGCCAGCACCCCGGGCCGGAATGCCTACGAGCAGTACTTC.

This clonotype was seen at least ten times. The chain is built from TRBV20-1 and TRBJ2-3; TRBD2 aligns across 8 bases. The ends lost 2 bases at V and 2 bases at J; junction bases unmatched: 9. This CDR3 region has 16 residues. In germline, CDR1 is DFQATT, CDR2 SNEGSKA (reference sequence). CDR3 DNA: TGCAGTGCTAGACCCCCCTCGCGGGGGGACACAGATACGCAGTATTTT. Protein sequence: CSARPPSRGDTDTQYF.

This clonotype was detected once. Possible read error: a much larger clone is one base away. The CDR3 does not end in the conserved phenylalanine or tryptophan, so this is likely a read error. V is TRBV4-1 and J is TRBJ2-4; no reliable D call. The germline CDR1 and CDR2 sequences are MGHRA and YSYEKL. V was pared by 0 bases and J by 10 bases, with 7 bases between. The length of the CDR3 is 12 residues. CDR3 in DNA: TGCGCCAGCAGCCAAGACCCGGATATTCAGTACTTA. As protein: CASSQDPDIQYL.

This clonotype was counted at least ten times. This chain connects TRBV6-6 to TRBJ1-5; D not certain. This CDR3 comprises 12 residues. Germline CDR1 reads MNHNY; CDR2 reads SVGAGI (reference sequence). V lost 6 bases and J lost 4, with 7 bases in between. The DNA of the CDR3 is TGTGCCAGCAGCGGGCCAAATCAGCCCCAGCATTTT. It codes for CASSGPNQPQHF.